This section outlines one T cell receptor (beta chain) sequence together with its context. The sample originates from a study of cytomegalovirus exposure and HLA in healthy donors. Across the whole study: From about 180 million T cells, an earlier analysis saw approximately 110 million unique TCR beta sequences.

The PCR made use of 60 Vbeta and 13 Jbeta primers. Produced via immunoSEQ multiplex PCR; TCRdb's table is partial and in-frame only. The sample contains roughly 200,000 clones, around 88% of which appear only once. Source material: PBMCs. This TCR derives from a woman aged 25 to 39 in good health and CMV-seronegative.

CDR3 residues: CASSDRGNYEQYF. Written as DNA, the CDR3 is TGTGCCAGCAGTGACAGGGGGAACTACGAGCAGTACTTC. The V and J genes are TRBV25-1 and TRBJ2-5, with 7 bases lining up with TRBD1. The DNA matches TRBJ2-7 better at its end, which makes the J call doubtful. The CDR3 extends over 13 amino acids. Germline assignment: CDR1 MGHDK and CDR2 SYGVNS.